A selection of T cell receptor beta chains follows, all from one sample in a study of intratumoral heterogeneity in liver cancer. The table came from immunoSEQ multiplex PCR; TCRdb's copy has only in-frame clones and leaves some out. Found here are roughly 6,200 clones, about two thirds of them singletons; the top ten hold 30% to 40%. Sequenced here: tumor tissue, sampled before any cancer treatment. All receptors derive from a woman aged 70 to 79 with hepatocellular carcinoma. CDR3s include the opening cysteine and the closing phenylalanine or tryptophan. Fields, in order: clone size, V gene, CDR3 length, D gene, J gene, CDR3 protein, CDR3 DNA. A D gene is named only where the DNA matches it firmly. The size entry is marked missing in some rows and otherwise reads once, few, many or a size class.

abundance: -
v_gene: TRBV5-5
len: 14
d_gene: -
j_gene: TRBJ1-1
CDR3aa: CASSSGQMNTEAFF
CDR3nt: TGTGCCAGCAGCTCAGGACAGATGAACACTGAAGCTTTCTTT

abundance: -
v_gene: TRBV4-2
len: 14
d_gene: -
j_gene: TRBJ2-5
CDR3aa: CASSQRGMQETQYF
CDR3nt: TGTGCCAGCAGCCAGAGGGGGATGCAAGAGACCCAGTACTTC

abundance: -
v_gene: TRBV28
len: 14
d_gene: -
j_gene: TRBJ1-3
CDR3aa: CASSKNIAGNTIYF
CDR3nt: TGTGCCAGCAGTAAGAACATTGCTGGAAACACCATATATTTT

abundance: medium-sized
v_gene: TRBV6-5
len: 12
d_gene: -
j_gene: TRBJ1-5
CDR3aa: CASKGSRQPQHF
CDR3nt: TGTGCCAGCAAGGGCTCGCGTCAGCCCCAGCATTTT

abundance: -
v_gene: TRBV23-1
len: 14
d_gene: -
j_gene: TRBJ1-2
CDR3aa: CASSQSDRNYGYTF
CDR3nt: TGCGCCAGCAGTCAATCGGACCGAAACTATGGCTACACCTTC

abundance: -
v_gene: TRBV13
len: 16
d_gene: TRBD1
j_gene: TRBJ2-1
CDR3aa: CASSSPGQGLYNEQFF
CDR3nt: TGTGCCAGCAGCTCTCCGGGACAGGGGCTCTACAATGAGCAGTTCTTC

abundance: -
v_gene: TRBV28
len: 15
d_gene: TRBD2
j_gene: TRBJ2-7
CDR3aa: CASSLRKAGPYEQYF
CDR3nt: TGTGCCAGCAGCCTCCGGAAAGCGGGGCCCTACGAGCAGTACTTC

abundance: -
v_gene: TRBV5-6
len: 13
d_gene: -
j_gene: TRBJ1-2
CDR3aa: CASSLVVGEGYTF
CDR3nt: TGTGCCAGCAGCTTGGTCGTAGGGGAGGGCTACACCTTC

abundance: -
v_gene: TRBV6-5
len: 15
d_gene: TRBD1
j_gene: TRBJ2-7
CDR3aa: CASRLQGPSSYEQYF
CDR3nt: TGTGCCAGCAGGCTACAGGGGCCGAGCTCCTACGAGCAGTACTTC

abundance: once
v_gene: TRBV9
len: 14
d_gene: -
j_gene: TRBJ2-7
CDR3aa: CASSVDGDSYEQYF
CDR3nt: TGTGCCAGCAGCGTAGACGGGGATTCCTACGAGCAGTACTTC

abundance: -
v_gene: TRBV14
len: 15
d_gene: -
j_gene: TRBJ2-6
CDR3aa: CASSHLVAGANVLTF
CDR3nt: TGTGCCAGCAGCCACTTGGTTGCTGGGGCCAACGTCCTGACTTTC

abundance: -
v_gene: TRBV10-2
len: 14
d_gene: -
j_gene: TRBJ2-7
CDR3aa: CASSTWADSYEQYF
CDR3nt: TGCGCCAGCAGTACCTGGGCAGACTCCTACGAGCAGTACTTC

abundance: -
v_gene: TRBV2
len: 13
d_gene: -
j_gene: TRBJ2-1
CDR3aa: CATKRTAVNEQFF
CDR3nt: TGTGCCACTAAACGAACTGCGGTCAATGAGCAGTTCTTC

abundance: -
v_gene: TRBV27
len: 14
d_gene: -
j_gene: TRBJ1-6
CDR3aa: CASSPQGNNSPLHF
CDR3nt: TGTGCCAGCAGTCCGCAGGGGAATAATTCACCCCTCCACTTT

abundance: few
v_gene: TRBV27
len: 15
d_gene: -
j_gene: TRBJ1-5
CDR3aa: CASSLWAVSNQPQHF
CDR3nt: TGTGCCAGCAGTTTATGGGCGGTTAGCAATCAGCCCCAGCATTTT

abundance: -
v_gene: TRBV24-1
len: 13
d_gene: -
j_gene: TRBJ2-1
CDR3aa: CATSDRVRHEQFF
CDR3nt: TGTGCCACCAGTGATAGGGTCCGACATGAGCAGTTCTTC

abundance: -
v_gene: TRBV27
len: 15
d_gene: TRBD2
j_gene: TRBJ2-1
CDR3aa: CASSLAGGSYNEQFF
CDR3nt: TGTGCCAGCAGTTTAGCGGGGGGTTCCTACAATGAGCAGTTCTTC